The 14 T cell receptor beta chains reported below all come from one sample, sequenced in a study of monozygotic twins with inflammatory bowel disease. TCRdb reprocessed the 5' RACE reads, with one entry per CDR3 protein and no DNA. Recorded here are approximately 200,000 distinct CDR3 sequences; the top ten clones represent around 1.5%. The source material was blood. The receptor source for this set is a human donor with ulcerative colitis or Crohn's disease, or a healthy co-twin of an affected twin (not recorded which).

The genes are TRBV18 and TRBJ2-1; the D call from TCRdb, TRBD1, cannot be confirmed without DNA. The CDR3 has 14 amino acids. The V gene's germline CDR1 is KGHSH and CDR2 LQKENI. CDR3 amino acids: CASSPPGAGNEQFF.

This chain links TRBV11-3 with TRBJ1-1; the TCRdb call, TRBD1, lacks DNA for checking. CDR3 length: 13 amino acids. Germline V gene lookup returns CDR1 SGHNT and CDR2 YENEEA. The CDR3 sequence: CASSSTGAGEAFF.

The chain recombines TRBV5-1 with TRBJ1-1; TCRdb selects TRBD1, and the lack of DNA leaves this call unchecked. Per germline, CDR1 SGHRS and CDR2 YFSETQ. This CDR3 has 15 residues. CDR3 residues: CASGRLPEPNTEAFF.

This rearrangement joins TRBV5-1 to TRBJ2-5; TCRdb names TRBD1, which stays unverified in the absence of DNA. Per germline, CDR1 SGHRS and CDR2 YFSETQ. The length of the CDR3 is 15 residues. The CDR3 is CASSSQGTEKETQYF.

The chain uses TRBV15 and TRBJ1-2. CDR1 and CDR2 from the germline V gene are LNHNV and YYDKDF (reference sequence). This CDR3 is 14 amino acids long. The CDR3 loop reads CATSREKGFGGYTF. The complete variable domain, with remaining parts taken from reference TRBV15 and TRBJ1-2, reads DAMVIQNPRYQVTQFGKPVTLSCSQTLNHNVMYWYQQKSSQAPKLLFHYYDKDFNNEADTPDNFQSRRPNTSFCFLDIRSPGLGDTAMYLCATSREKGFGGYTFGSGTRLTVV.

V gene TRBV20-1 combines with J gene TRBJ1-1; the D call from TCRdb, TRBD1, cannot be confirmed without DNA. Germline assignment: CDR1 DFQATT and CDR2 SNEGSKA (reference sequence). CDR3 length equals 14 residues. The CDR3 is CSARDLGARGEAFF.

V and J are TRBV7-9 and TRBJ2-7. The germline CDR1 and CDR2 sequences are SEHNR and FQNEAQ (reference sequence). This CDR3 is built from 12 residues. CDR3 region: CASSLVNYEQYF.

The chain combines TRBV12-3 or TRBV12-4 with TRBJ1-6. CDR3 length: 16 residues. CDR3 protein: CASSFWPGAYNSPLHF.

The chain carries TRBV18 and TRBJ2-6; TCRdb names TRBD2, which stays unverified in the absence of DNA. This CDR3 has 18 amino acids. Germline values: CDR1 KGHSH, CDR2 LQKENI. This CDR3 reads CASSPIRDYYSGANVLTF. The full variable domain, rest sourced from reference TRBV18 and TRBJ2-6, is NAGVMQNPRHLVRRRGQEARLRCSPMKGHSHVYWYRQLPEEGLKFMVYLQKENIIDESGMPKERFSAEFPKEGPSILRIQQVVRGDSAAYFCASSPIRDYYSGANVLTFGAGSRLTVL.

V gene TRBV18 combines with J gene TRBJ2-7; the TCRdb call, TRBD1, lacks DNA for checking. The germline V gene has CDR1 KGHSH and CDR2 LQKENI. This CDR3 has 15 amino acids. This CDR3 is CASSPGQGAHREQYF.

The V gene is TRBV5-1, the J gene TRBJ1-3. Per the germline V gene, CDR1 is SGHRS and CDR2 is YFSETQ. This CDR3 has 14 residues. This CDR3 reads CASSWDRGVNTIYF. Using reference TRBV5-1 and TRBJ1-3 for the parts outside the CDR3, the full variable domain is KAGVTQTPRYLIKTRGQQVTLSCSPISGHRSVSWYQQTPGQGLQFLFEYFSETQRNKGNFPGRFSGRQFSNSRSEMNVSTLELGDSALYLCASSWDRGVNTIYFGEGSWLTVV.

CDR3 loop: CASSESYGYTF. This rearrangement joins TRBV2 to TRBJ1-2. The CDR3 spans 11 residues. Germline V gene data show CDR1 as SNHLY and CDR2 as FYNNEI.

This chain uses TRBV7-9 with TRBJ1-1; TCRdb outputs TRBD1, but without DNA this stays unchecked. CDR1 and CDR2 (germline): SEHNR, FQNEAQ (reference sequence). The CDR3 extends over 14 amino acids. CDR3 sequence reads: CASSPPGGHTEAFF.

The chain combines TRBV7-6 with TRBJ1-6; TCRdb reports TRBD1, a call that lacks DNA to check it against. This CDR3 has 16 residues. Germline V gives CDR1 SGHVS, CDR2 FNYEAQ. This CDR3 is CASSLGDRWGISPLHF.